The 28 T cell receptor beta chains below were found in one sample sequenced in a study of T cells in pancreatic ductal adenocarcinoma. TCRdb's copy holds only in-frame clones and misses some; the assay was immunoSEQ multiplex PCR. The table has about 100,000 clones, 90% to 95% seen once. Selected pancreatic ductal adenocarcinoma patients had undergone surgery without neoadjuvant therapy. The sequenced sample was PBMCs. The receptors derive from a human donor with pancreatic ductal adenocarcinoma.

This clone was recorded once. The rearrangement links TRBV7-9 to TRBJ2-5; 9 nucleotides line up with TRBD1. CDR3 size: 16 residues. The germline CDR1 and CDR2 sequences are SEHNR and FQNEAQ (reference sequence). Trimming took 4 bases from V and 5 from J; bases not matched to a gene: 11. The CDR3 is CASSSLRDRGGETQYF. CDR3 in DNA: TGTGCCAGCAGCTCACTGCGAGACAGGGGGGGGGAGACCCAGTACTTC.

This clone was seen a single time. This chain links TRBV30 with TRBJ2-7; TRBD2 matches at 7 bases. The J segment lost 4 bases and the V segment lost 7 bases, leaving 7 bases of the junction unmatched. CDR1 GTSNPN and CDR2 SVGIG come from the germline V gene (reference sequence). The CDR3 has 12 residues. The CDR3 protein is CALGGTLYEQYF. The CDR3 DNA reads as TGTGCCTTGGGAGGGACGCTTTACGAGCAGTACTTC. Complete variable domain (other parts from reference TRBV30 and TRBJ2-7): SQTIHQWPATLVQPVGSPLSLECTVEGTSNPNLYWYRQAAGRGLQLLFYSVGIGQISSEVPQNLSASRPQDRQFILSSKKLLLSDSGFYLCALGGTLYEQYFGPGTRLTVT.

CDR3: CARNSRTGTGSDTQYF. The CDR3 DNA is TGTGCCAGAAACTCAAGAACTGGGACAGGGTCAGATACGCAGTATTTT. The chain couples TRBV2 to TRBJ2-3; 9 bases agree with TRBD1. Germline lookup yields CDR1 SNHLY and CDR2 FYNNEI. CDR3 length equals 16 residues. V dropped 9 bases and J dropped 4; count of bases not matched to a gene: 14.

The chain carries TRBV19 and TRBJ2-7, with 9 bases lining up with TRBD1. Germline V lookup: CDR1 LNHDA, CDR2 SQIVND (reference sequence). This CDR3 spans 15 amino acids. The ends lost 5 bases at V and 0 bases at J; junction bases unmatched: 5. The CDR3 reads CASSEQGATSYEQYF. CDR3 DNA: TGTGCCAGTAGTGAACAGGGGGCTACCTCCTACGAGCAGTACTTC. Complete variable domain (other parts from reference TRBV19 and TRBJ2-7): DGGITQSPKYLFRKEGQNVTLSCEQNLNHDAMYWYRQDPGQGLRLIYYSQIVNDFQKGDIAEGYSVSREKKESFPLTVTSAQKNPTAFYLCASSEQGATSYEQYFGPGTRLTVT.

The CDR3 sequence: CASSLGAVDTQYF. CDR3 DNA sequence: TGTGCCAGCAGCTTAGGAGCGGTAGATACGCAGTATTTT. The chain recombines TRBV7-6 with TRBJ2-3; possible D gene TRBD2, 5 bases. Germline-derived CDR1 and CDR2 are SGHVS and FNYEAQ. The CDR3 loop spans 13 amino acids. Trimming removed 1 base from V and 5 bases from J, with 7 bases in between.

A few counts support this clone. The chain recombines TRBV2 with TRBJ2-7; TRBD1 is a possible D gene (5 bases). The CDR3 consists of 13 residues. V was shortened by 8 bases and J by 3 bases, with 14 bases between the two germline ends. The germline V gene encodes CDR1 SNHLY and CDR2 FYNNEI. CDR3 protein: CASCTDIRYEQYF. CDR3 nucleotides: TGTGCCAGCTGTACGGACATACGCTACGAGCAGTACTTC.

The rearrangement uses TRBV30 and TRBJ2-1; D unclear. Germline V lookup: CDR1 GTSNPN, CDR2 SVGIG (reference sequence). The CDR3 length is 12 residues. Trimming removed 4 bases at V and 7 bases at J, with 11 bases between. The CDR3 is CAWTPEENEQFF. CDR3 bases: TGTGCCTGGACCCCCGAGGAGAATGAGCAGTTCTTC.

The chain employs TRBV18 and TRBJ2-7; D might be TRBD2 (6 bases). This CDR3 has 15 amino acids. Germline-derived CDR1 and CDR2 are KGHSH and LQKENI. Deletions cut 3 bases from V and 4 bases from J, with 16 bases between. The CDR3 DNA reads TGTGCCAGCTCACCCTCGGGGACTGGAAGTTACGAGCAGTACTTC. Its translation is CASSPSGTGSYEQYF.

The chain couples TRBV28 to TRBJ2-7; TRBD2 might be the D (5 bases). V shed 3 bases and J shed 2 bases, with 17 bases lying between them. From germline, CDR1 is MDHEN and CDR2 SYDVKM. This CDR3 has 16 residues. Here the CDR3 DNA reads TGTGCCAGCAGTTTTTTCAAGTTAGGGAGAACCTACGAGCAGTACTTC. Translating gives CASSFFKLGRTYEQYF. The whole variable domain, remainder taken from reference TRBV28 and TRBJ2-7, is DVKVTQSSRYLVKRTGEKVFLECVQDMDHENMFWYRQDPGLGLRLIYFSYDVKMKEKGDIPEGYSVSREKKERFSLILESASTNQTSMYLCASSFFKLGRTYEQYFGPGTRLTVT.

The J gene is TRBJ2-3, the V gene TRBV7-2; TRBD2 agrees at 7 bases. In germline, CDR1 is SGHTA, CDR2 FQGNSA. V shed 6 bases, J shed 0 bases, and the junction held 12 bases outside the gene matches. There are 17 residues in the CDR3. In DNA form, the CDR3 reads TGTGCCAGCAGTCCTCAAGCGGGGCTGATTAGCACAGATACGCAGTATTTT. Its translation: CASSPQAGLISTDTQYF.

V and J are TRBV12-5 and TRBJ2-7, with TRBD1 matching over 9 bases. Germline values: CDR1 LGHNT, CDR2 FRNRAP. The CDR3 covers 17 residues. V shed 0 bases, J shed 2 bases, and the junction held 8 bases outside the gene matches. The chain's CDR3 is CASGLVRQGQGTYEQYF. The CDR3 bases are TGTGCTAGTGGTTTGGTAAGGCAGGGACAGGGTACCTACGAGCAGTACTTC. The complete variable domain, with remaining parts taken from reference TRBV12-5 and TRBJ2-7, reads DARVTQTPRHKVTEMGQEVTMRCQPILGHNTVFWYRQTMMQGLELLAYFRNRAPLDDSGMPKDRFSAEMPDATLATLKIQPSEPRDSAVYFCASGLVRQGQGTYEQYFGPGTRLTVT.

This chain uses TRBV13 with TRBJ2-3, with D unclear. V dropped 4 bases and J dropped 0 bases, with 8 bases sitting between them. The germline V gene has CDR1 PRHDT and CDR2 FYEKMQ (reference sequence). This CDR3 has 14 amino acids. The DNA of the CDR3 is TGTGCCAGCAGCTCCCCTCCGAGCACAGATACGCAGTATTTT. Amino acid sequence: CASSSPPSTDTQYF.

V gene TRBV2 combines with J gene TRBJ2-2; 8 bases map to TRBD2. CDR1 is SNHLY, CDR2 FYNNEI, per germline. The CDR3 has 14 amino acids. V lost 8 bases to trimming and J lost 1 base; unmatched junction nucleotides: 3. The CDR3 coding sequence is TGTGCCAGCGGGAGCGGGAGGAACACCGGGGAGCTGTTTTTT. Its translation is CASGSGRNTGELFF.

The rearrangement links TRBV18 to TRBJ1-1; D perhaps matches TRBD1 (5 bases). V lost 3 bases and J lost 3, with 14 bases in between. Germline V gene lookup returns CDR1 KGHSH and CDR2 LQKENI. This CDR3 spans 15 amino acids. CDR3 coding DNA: TGTGCCAGCTCACCGGCACAGCTGGGGCACACTGAAGCTTTCTTT. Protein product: CASSPAQLGHTEAFF.

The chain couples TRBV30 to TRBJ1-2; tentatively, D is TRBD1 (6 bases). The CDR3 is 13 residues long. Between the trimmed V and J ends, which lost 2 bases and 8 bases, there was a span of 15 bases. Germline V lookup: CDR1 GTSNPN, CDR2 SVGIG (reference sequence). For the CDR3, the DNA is TGTGCCTGGAGTATTACAGGGCCGGGGGGCTACACCTTC. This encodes CAWSITGPGGYTF.

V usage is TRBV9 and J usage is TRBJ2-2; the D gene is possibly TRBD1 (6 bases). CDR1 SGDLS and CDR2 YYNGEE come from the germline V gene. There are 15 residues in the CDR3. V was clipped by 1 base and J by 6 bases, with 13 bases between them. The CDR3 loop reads CASSVQGSIAGELFF. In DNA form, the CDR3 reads TGTGCCAGCAGCGTACAGGGGAGTATCGCCGGGGAGCTGTTTTTT.

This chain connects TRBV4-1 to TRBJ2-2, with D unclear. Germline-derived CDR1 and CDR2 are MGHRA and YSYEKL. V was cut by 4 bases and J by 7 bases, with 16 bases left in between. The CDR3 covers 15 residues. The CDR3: CASSRSLRGSGELFF. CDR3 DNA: TGCGCCAGCAGCCGCTCTCTCCGAGGCAGCGGGGAGCTGTTTTTT.

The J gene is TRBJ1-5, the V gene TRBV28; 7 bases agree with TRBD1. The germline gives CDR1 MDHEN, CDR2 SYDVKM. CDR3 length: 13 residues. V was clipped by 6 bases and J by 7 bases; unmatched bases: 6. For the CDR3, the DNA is TGTGCCAGCAGAGGGCAGGGGGACCAGCCCCAGCATTTT. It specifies CASRGQGDQPQHF.

In nucleotides, the CDR3 is TGTGCCAGCAGCAGTCGACAGGAGCTATACTATGGCTACACCTTC. It translates to CASSSRQELYYGYTF. V usage is TRBV7-9 and J usage is TRBJ1-2, with D tentatively TRBD1 (6 bases). The ends were cut back, 5 bases at V and 3 bases at J, with 16 bases in the middle. This CDR3 region has 15 residues. From germline, CDR1 is SEHNR and CDR2 FQNEAQ (reference sequence).

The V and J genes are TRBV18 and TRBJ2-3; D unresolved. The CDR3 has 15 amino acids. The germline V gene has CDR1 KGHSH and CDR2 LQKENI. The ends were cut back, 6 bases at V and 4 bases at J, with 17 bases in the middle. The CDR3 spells CASSLTSPGSDTQYF. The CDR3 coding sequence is TGTGCCAGCTCGCTAACAAGTCCCGGGTCAGATACGCAGTATTTT. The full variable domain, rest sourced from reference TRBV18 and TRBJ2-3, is NAGVMQNPRHLVRRRGQEARLRCSPMKGHSHVYWYRQLPEEGLKFMVYLQKENIIDESGMPKERFSAEFPKEGPSILRIQQVVRGDSAAYFCASSLTSPGSDTQYFGPGTRLTVL.

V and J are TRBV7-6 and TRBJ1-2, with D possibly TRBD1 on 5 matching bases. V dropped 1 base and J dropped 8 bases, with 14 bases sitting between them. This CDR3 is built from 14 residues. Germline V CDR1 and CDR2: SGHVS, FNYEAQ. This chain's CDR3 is CASSLGGVEIGYTF. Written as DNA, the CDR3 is TGTGCCAGCAGCTTAGGGGGGGTGGAGATCGGCTACACCTTC.

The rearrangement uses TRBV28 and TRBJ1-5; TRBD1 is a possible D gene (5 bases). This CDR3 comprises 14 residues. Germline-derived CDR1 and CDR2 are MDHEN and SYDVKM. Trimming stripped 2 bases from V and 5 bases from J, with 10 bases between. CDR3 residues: CASSLPTRDQPQHF. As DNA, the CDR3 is TGTGCCAGCAGTTTACCAACCAGGGATCAGCCCCAGCATTTT.

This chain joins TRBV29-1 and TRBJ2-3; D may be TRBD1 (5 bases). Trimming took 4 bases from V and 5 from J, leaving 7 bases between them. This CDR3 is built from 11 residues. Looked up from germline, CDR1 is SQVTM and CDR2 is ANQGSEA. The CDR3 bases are TGCAGCGTTGGGGGCAGAGATACGCAGTATTTT. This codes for CSVGGRDTQYF.

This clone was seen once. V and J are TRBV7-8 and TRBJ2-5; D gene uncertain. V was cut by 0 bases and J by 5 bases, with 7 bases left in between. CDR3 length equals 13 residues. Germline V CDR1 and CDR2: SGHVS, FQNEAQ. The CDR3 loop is CASSLALEETQYF. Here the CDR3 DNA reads TGTGCCAGCAGCTTAGCTCTGGAGGAGACCCAGTACTTC.

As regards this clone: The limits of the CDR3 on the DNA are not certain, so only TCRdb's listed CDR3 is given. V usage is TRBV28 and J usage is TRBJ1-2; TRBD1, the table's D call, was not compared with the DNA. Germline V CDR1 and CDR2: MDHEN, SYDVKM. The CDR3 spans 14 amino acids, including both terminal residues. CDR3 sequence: CASTGTAFGMGNTF.

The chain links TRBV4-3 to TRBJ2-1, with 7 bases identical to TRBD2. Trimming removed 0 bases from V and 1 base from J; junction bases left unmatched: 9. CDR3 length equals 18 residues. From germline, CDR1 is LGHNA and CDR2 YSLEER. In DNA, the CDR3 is TGCGCCAGCAGCCAAGATTTTGTTGGCGGGAGTTCCTACAATGAGCAGTTCTTC. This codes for CASSQDFVGGSSYNEQFF.

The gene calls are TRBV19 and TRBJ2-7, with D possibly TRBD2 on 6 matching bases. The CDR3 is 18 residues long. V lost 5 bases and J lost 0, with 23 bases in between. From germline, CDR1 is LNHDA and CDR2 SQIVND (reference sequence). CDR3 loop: CASSWGVLTSFSSYEQYF. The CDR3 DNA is TGTGCCAGTAGTTGGGGGGTGTTAACTAGCTTTAGCTCCTACGAGCAGTACTTC.

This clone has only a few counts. The CDR3 reads CASSVTGTDYNEQFF. As DNA, the CDR3 is TGTGCCAGCAGCGTAACCGGGACAGACTACAATGAGCAGTTCTTC. This rearrangement joins TRBV9 to TRBJ2-1; 7 positions agree with TRBD1. V lost 1 base and J lost 3; bases outside the gene matches: 4. The CDR3 totals 15 residues. Germline lookup yields CDR1 SGDLS and CDR2 YYNGEE.